The rows below give T cell receptor beta chains drawn from one sample of a study of identical twins. TCRdb itself ran the 5' RACE reads through MiXCR, one entry per CDR3 protein. This sample yields approximately 620,000 distinct CDR3 sequences, of which about 9.4% are seen a single time; more than 0.75% belongs to the top ten. The sample also formed part of further work on yellow fever vaccine responses in identical twins.

The sequencing sample was made of PBMCs. The receptors come from a woman between 18 and 29 years old in good health. CDR3s include the opening cysteine and the closing phenylalanine or tryptophan. The D gene is left open where the match is weak. Rows give clone size only sometimes, using once, few, many, or a class for an expanded clone.

clone size,J gene,CDR3 length,D gene,V gene,CDR3 protein,CDR3 DNA
-,TRBJ2-7,18,-,TRBV7-3,CASSLFSLDSLGTYEQYF,TGTGCCAGCAGCTTGTTCAGCCTGGACTCCCTTGGGACCTACGAGCAGTACTTC
few,TRBJ2-2,14,-,TRBV7-9,CASSPASRTGELFF,TGTGCCAGCAGCCCCGCGAGTAGAACCGGGGAGCTGTTTTTT
many,TRBJ2-2,13,-,TRBV20-1,CSARPTGLGELFF,TGCAGTGCTAGGCCAACAGGGTTAGGGGAGCTGTTTTTT
few,TRBJ1-1,12,-,TRBV7-9,CASSLMGFEAFF,TGTGCCAGCAGCTTAATGGGGTTCGAAGCTTTCTTT
-,TRBJ1-1,15,-,TRBV20-1,CSASDSRGGYGEAFF,TGCAGTGCTTCGGACTCCCGCGGGGGATATGGGGAAGCTTTCTTT
few,TRBJ2-1,13,-,TRBV7-8,CASNFEPHVEQFF,TGTGCCAGCAACTTTGAGCCGCACGTTGAGCAGTTCTTC
-,TRBJ2-7,15,TRBD2,TRBV25-1,CASSPSGGRGVEQYF,TGTGCCAGCAGCCCCTCGGGGGGGCGCGGCGTCGAGCAGTACTTC
-,TRBJ2-7,13,-,TRBV18,CASSPVGDHEQYF,TGTGCCAGCTCACCAGTAGGGGACCACGAGCAGTACTTC
-,TRBJ2-2,19,TRBD2,TRBV9,CASSGFGTSGFSNTGELFF,TGTGCCAGCAGCGGGTTTGGGACTAGCGGATTTTCGAACACCGGGGAGCTGTTTTTT
many,TRBJ2-2,17,-,TRBV4-2,CASSQDRGGFTTGELFF,TGTGCCAGCAGCCAAGATCGAGGAGGGTTTACCACCGGGGAGCTGTTTTTT
-,TRBJ2-1,11,-,TRBV28,CASSVTDEQFF,TGTGCCAGCAGTGTGACAGATGAGCAGTTCTTC
few,TRBJ2-3,16,-,TRBV12-3/TRBV12-4,CASSFNTGGAADTQYF,TGTGCCAGCAGTTTTAATACGGGGGGCGCAGCAGATACGCAGTATTTT
many,TRBJ1-2,12,-,TRBV29-1,CSVEGGDYGYTF,TGCAGCGTTGAAGGGGGGGACTATGGCTACACCTTC
many,TRBJ2-2,14,-,TRBV29-1,CNVPGTTNTGELFF,TGCAATGTCCCCGGGACAACCAACACCGGGGAGCTGTTTTTT
-,TRBJ2-1,14,TRBD2,TRBV29-1,CSHQIAGGWDEQFF,TGCAGTCACCAGATAGCGGGTGGTTGGGATGAGCAGTTCTTC
-,TRBJ2-5,18,TRBD2,TRBV5-1,CASGHGLAGGTPQETQYF,TGCGCCAGCGGCCACGGGCTAGCGGGGGGGACGCCGCAAGAGACCCAGTACTTC
-,TRBJ2-7,17,-,TRBV5-1,CASSIIGMGSYSYEQYF,TGCGCCAGCAGCATAATCGGGATGGGCTCTTACTCCTACGAGCAGTACTTC
-,TRBJ1-2,15,-,TRBV25-1,CAGSEVSGRDYGYTF,TGTGCCGGCAGTGAAGTCTCAGGCCGGGACTATGGCTACACCTTC
-,TRBJ2-7,16,-,TRBV20-1,CSAREGGGELSYEQYF,TGCAGTGCTAGAGAGGGGGGGGGCGAGCTTTCCTACGAGCAGTACTTC
many,TRBJ2-7,13,TRBD1,TRBV20-1,CSARDSISYEQYF,TGCAGTGCGAGGGACAGCATCTCCTACGAGCAGTACTTC
-,TRBJ2-4,16,-,TRBV6-5,CASSFGTSVSKNIQYF,TGTGCCAGCAGTTTCGGGACATCGGTTTCCAAAAACATTCAGTACTTC
many,TRBJ2-7,17,TRBD1,TRBV5-1,CASSLELGTGTSYEQYF,TGCGCCAGCAGCTTGGAATTGGGGACAGGGACCTCCTACGAGCAGTACTTC
-,TRBJ2-7,12,-,TRBV4-2,CASSHFAAEQYF,TGTGCCAGCAGCCACTTTGCGGCCGAGCAGTACTTC
many,TRBJ1-2,12,-,TRBV29-1,CSVGPNRDGYTF,TGCAGCGTTGGACCGAACCGAGATGGCTACACCTTC
-,TRBJ2-1,15,-,TRBV5-3,CAMSPGTHNWNEQFF,TGTGCCATGAGCCCTGGGACACATAATTGGAATGAGCAGTTCTTC
-,TRBJ1-1,13,-,TRBV3-1,CASSQDSGGEAFF,TGTGCCAGCAGCCAAGATTCCGGGGGTGAAGCTTTCTTT
few,TRBJ2-3,16,TRBD2,TRBV7-2,CASSLVAGRSTDTQYF,TGTGCCAGCAGCTTAGTAGCGGGGCGATCCACAGATACGCAGTATTTT
-,TRBJ1-3,18,-,TRBV12-3/TRBV12-4,CASSPSLRLSGRGNTIYF,TGTGCCAGCAGCCCAAGCCTACGTCTATCGGGGCGCGGAAACACCATATATTTT
few,TRBJ2-5,15,-,TRBV20-1,CSANTGLTIMETQYF,TGCAGTGCAAATACCGGTCTTACCATTATGGAGACCCAGTACTTC
-,TRBJ2-7,14,-,TRBV7-9,CASSSVGRVDEQYF,TGTGCCAGCAGCTCCGTCGGGCGGGTCGACGAGCAGTACTTC
-,TRBJ2-5,16,TRBD1,TRBV5-1,CASSGTGGAGLETQYF,TGCGCCAGCAGCGGGACAGGGGGCGCAGGCTTGGAGACCCAGTACTTC
-,TRBJ2-5,14,-,TRBV3-1,CASSPTVGGETQYF,TGTGCCAGCAGCCCGACAGTGGGTGGCGAGACCCAGTACTTC
-,TRBJ2-5,14,-,TRBV7-2,CASSLVASYETQYF,TGTGCCAGCAGCTTAGTGGCTAGCTATGAGACCCAGTACTTC
few,TRBJ2-2,17,-,TRBV4-3,CASSQDVWRENTGELFF,TGCGCCAGCAGCCAAGACGTGTGGCGGGAAAACACCGGGGAGCTGTTTTTT
-,TRBJ1-4,18,TRBD1,TRBV15,CATSRTRQGAATNEKLFF,TGTGCCACCAGCAGGACACGCCAGGGGGCAGCAACTAATGAAAAACTGTTTTTT
many,TRBJ2-1,17,TRBD2,TRBV4-1,CASSPSPGLAIYNEQFF,TGCGCCAGCAGCCCGAGTCCGGGACTAGCGATCTACAATGAGCAGTTCTTC
-,TRBJ2-7,15,-,TRBV28,CASSPGSMGRREQYF,TGTGCCAGCAGTCCGGGTTCCATGGGGCGGAGGGAGCAGTACTTC
few,TRBJ2-7,16,TRBD2,TRBV27,CASSSPRAGSTYEQYF,TGTGCCAGCAGTTCTCCGCGAGCGGGATCCACCTACGAGCAGTACTTC
-,TRBJ2-7,13,-,TRBV12-3/TRBV12-4,CASTPGLHLEQYF,TGTGCCAGCACCCCGGGACTCCACCTCGAGCAGTACTTC
many,TRBJ2-1,16,-,TRBV20-1,CSARDREGSSYNEQFF,TGCAGTGCTAGAGATCGCGAGGGAAGCTCCTACAATGAGCAGTTCTTC
many,TRBJ1-1,12,-,TRBV12-3/TRBV12-4,CASSLSTARAFF,TGTGCCAGCAGTCTTTCGACAGCCCGAGCTTTCTTT
-,TRBJ2-1,15,TRBD2,TRBV9,CASSVVSGGGREQFF,TGTGCCAGCAGCGTAGTTAGCGGGGGCGGCAGGGAGCAGTTCTTC
-,TRBJ1-4,16,-,TRBV7-9,CATPSGQSSTNEKLFF,TGTGCCACCCCTTCAGGACAGAGCTCAACTAATGAAAAACTGTTTTTT
-,TRBJ2-3,14,TRBD2,TRBV29-1,CSVDLAGLTDTQYF,TGCAGCGTTGACCTAGCGGGCCTAACAGATACGCAGTATTTT
-,TRBJ2-5,15,TRBD2,TRBV20-1,CSASGLAGLRETQYF,TGCAGTGCTTCGGGACTAGCGGGACTACGGGAGACCCAGTACTTC
many,TRBJ2-7,15,TRBD1,TRBV7-2,CASSPTRDRDYEQYF,TGTGCCAGCAGCCCAACTCGGGACAGGGATTACGAGCAGTACTTC
many,TRBJ2-7,15,TRBD2,TRBV6-2/TRBV6-3,CASRVGGTNTYEQYF,TGTGCCAGCAGAGTCGGGGGGACTAATACCTACGAGCAGTACTTC
many,TRBJ1-2,13,-,TRBV11-2,CASSLTSNYGYTF,TGTGCCAGCAGCCTTACAAGTAACTATGGCTACACCTTC
-,TRBJ2-1,15,TRBD1,TRBV29-1,CSVEARDRGVGEQFF,TGCAGCGTTGAAGCCCGGGACAGGGGGGTCGGTGAGCAGTTCTTC
many,TRBJ1-4,12,-,TRBV29-1,CSAVATNEKLFF,TGCAGCGCAGTTGCAACTAATGAAAAACTGTTTTTT
few,TRBJ2-7,14,TRBD1,TRBV5-6,CASSFDRVLSHGYF,TGTGCCAGCAGCTTTGACAGGGTTTTAAGTCACGGGTACTTC
-,TRBJ2-2,15,-,TRBV6-2/TRBV6-3,CASSLPRGYTGELFF,TGTGCCAGCAGTTTGCCCCGGGGGTACACCGGGGAGCTGTTTTTT
-,TRBJ2-7,14,TRBD1,TRBV27,CASSPLTGPYEQYF,TGTGCCAGCAGTCCTCTGACAGGGCCCTACGAGCAGTACTTC
few,TRBJ2-5,16,TRBD1,TRBV12-3/TRBV12-4,CASSSWGTVNQETQYF,TGTGCCAGCAGTTCCTGGGGGACAGTCAACCAAGAGACCCAGTACTTC